This entry describes one TCR beta chain. What this receptor recognizes is not known. No base qualities exist here, and no much larger clone lies one base off it. This record comes from a study of blood T cells in healthy people across ages (dated by TCRdb to between 2015 and 2016). Some background on the complete study: Template switching captured roughly one uniquely barcoded TCR beta cDNA molecule per two T cells in model experiments. Donors were grouped into four age groups: young (average roughly 17 years), middle-aged (roughly 40), aged (62) and long-lived (over 80). Donors of different ages were randomly distributed across sequencing lanes to avoid experimental bias. Using deep sequencing normalized with unique cDNA molecular identifiers, the study measured how TCR beta repertoire diversity changes with age. For two donors (one aged 18 to 29 and one aged 80 or older), the study analyzed two additional independent replicas of 1 million unique cDNA reads from the same blood draw.

Points the paper makes about the study in general: As age increased, observed TCR beta diversity per million T cells dropped in a roughly linear way, and a significant reduction was already evident by age roughly 40. Estimates of total diversity based on one million sequenced T cells were regarded as lower bounds and as underestimates. There was a strong correlation between observed TCR beta diversity and the percentage of naive T cells measured by flow cytometry. Compared with the aged group, the long-lived group had more naive CD4+ T cells, fewer expanded clones and increased TCR diversity, suggesting age selection. Because the CMV infection status of the donors was unknown, age-related changes in expanded clonotypes may potentially have been confounded. Conclusive comparison of naive and antigen-experienced compartments was prevented by the profiling of bulk unsorted PBMCs.

The receptor library was made with 5' RACE. The sequencer was an Illumina HiSeq 2500. A second PCR of roughly 6 to 11 cycles was run with a J-beta primer mix and a sample-barcoded 5' primer. A template-switch 5' adaptor carrying 12 random nucleotides introduced a unique molecular identifier onto each TCR beta cDNA molecule. Each sample yielded at least 2.5 million CDR3-containing paired-end reads. First-strand cDNA synthesis was performed from all RNA using the Mint cDNA synthesis kit, with priming by a TRBC-specific oligonucleotide. After uracil-DNA glycosylase treatment, a first 18-cycle PCR used universal primers M1SS and BC2_uni_R on all cDNA. Per the authors' processing: Normalization of each sample was performed by random selection of 1 million high-quality reads, each carrying a distinct molecular identifier. Reads sharing molecular identifiers were discarded rather than binned into consensus sequences. CDR3 identification, clonotype clustering and error correction used MiTCR with a Q25 quality threshold and the strictest error-elimination algorithm. Lower-bound total TCR beta diversity was estimated with a nonparametric unseen species model using Euler transformation. Using fastp at Q25 and MiXCR, TCRdb reprocessed the public reads and kept productive beta chains. Each entry merges the rows of one CDR3 protein and shows their most common DNA and genes. TCRdb's processing, not the study's, gives the V and J calls here. Recorded for this sample are some 1.5 million distinct CDR3 sequences; roughly 27% of them occurred a single time. The ten largest clones take up less than 9.5% of the sample.

CDR1 and CDR2 are drawn from the germline V gene: SGHTA, FQGNSA. The germline V and J ends show losses of 2 bases and 5 bases respectively, and no gene match explains 8 bases of the junction. The CDR3 measures 16 amino acids from cysteine to phenylalanine. Left in the record is the CDR3 DNA by itself, 48 bases read in frame from the first base. The roughly 38 donors, aged about 6 to 95 years, were systemically healthy Caucasian individuals from Russia. About 10 milliliters of peripheral blood were collected from each donor into EDTA-treated Vacutainer tubes. Ficoll-Paque density-gradient centrifugation was used to isolate PBMCs, with at least 6.5 million obtained per sample. Trizol reagent was used to extract total RNA from PBMCs, with at least 5 micrograms per sample. For every donor, an aliquot of PBMCs went through flow cytometry to measure the percentages of naive CD45RAhigh/CD27high T cells.

The material sequenced was blood. The clonotype comes from a woman in her thirties in good health. The V and J genes are TRBV7-2 and TRBJ2-5; 10 bases in the middle match TRBD2. CDR3 loop: CASSLSSGRAAETQYF. The nucleotide sequence reads as follows: TGTGCCAGCAGCTTAAGCAGCGGGAGGGCCGCGGAGACCCAGTACTTC.